This T cell receptor (beta chain) was identified in a study of blood T cell repertoires in COVID-19. Study background: PBMCs, B-cell-depleted T cells, or T cells were the source of the cDNA or gDNA that made up the material.

In the source study's methods: Amplifying reference gene primers gave estimates of nucleated cell counts. TCRdb's table, derived via immunoSEQ multiplex PCR, lists solely in-frame clones and lacks some. D and trimming come from the DNA, and the V and J calls and clone size come from that table. The table lists roughly 250,000 clones, approximately 89% of them singletons, with 3.1% in the top ten. Those who participated ranged in age from roughly 18 to 89 years and resided in under 25 US areas. No more than 2 weeks before study entry, exposed participants had met a case of COVID-19. Germline V gene data show CDR1 as LGHNA and CDR2 as YNFKEQ. The CDR3 runs 16 residues. Trimming took 0 bases from V and 1 from J; bases not matched to a gene: 6.

The source is a woman aged 40 to 50 who had been exposed to COVID-19. The J gene is TRBJ2-7, the V gene TRBV4-2; 7 positions match TRBD2. The sample was PBMCs or T cells enriched from blood (not recorded which). The CDR3 region has the DNA TGTGCCAGCAGCCAAGATGACGGCGGGGGATCCTACGAGCAGTACTTC. Its protein is CASSQDDGGGSYEQYF.